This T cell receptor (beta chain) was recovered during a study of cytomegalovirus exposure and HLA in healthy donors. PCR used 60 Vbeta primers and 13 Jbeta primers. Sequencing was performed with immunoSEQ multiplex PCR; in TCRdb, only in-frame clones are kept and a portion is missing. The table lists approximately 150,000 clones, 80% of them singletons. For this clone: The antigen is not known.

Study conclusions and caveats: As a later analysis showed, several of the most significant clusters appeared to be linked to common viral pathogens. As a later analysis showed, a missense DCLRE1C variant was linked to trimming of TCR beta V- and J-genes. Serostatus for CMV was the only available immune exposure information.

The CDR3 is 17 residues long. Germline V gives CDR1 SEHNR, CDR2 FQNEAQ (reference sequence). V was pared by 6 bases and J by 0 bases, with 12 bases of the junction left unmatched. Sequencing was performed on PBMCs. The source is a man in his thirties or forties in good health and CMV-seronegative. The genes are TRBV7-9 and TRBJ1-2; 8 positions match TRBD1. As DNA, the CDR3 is TGTGCCAGCAGACGATGGATTCAGGGGGCTACTAACTATGGCTACACCTTC. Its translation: CASRRWIQGATNYGYTF.